This T cell receptor beta chain derives from a study of T cell responses to AZD1222 COVID-19 vaccine. Study context: Second-dose recipients at about 4 or about 12 weeks were treated as one pooled group.

The length of the CDR3 is 17 residues. V trimming: 5 bases; J trimming: 8 bases; junction bases outside the gene matches: 19. Germline values: CDR1 GTSNPN, CDR2 SVGIG (reference sequence). Libraries were prepared by immunoSEQ multiplex PCR; TCRdb keeps only in-frame clonotypes and omits some of them. The sample includes 200,000 or so clones, 85% to 90% of them seen just once. Material: peripheral blood, obtained on day 0 of AZD1222 vaccination. V gene TRBV30 combines with J gene TRBJ2-1, with TRBD2 matching 9 bases. The sequence derives from an adult in good health. The DNA for the CDR3 is TGTGCCTGGTACGAGCGGGGGGTATCGCGTGGGTGGGATGAGCAGTTCTTC. Its protein is CAWYERGVSRGWDEQFF. Full variable domain (missing parts from reference TRBV30 and TRBJ2-1): SQTIHQWPATLVQPVGSPLSLECTVEGTSNPNLYWYRQAAGRGLQLLFYSVGIGQISSEVPQNLSASRPQDRQFILSSKKLLLSDSGFYLCAWYERGVSRGWDEQFFGPGTRLTVL.